This TCR beta chain was sequenced during a study of cytomegalovirus exposure and HLA in healthy donors. Overall study context: Earlier work reported 117 million unique TCR beta sequences from about 180 million T cells.

Primers included in the PCR were 60 Vbeta and 13 Jbeta primers. Clones were read by immunoSEQ multiplex PCR, and TCRdb kept only the in-frame ones, dropping some. The repertoire has about 180,000 clones, about 80% of them found once; the top ten carry more than 3.5%. Whereas donors were nominally healthy upon sampling, unrecorded immune exposures were probable. With regard to this clone: As yet, its antigen is unknown.

The CDR3 contains 14 residues. Germline values: CDR1 GTSNPN, CDR2 SVGIG (reference sequence). V was shortened by 6 bases and J by 2 bases, with 13 bases between the two germline ends. Study-wide results and limits: As a later analysis showed, several of the most significant clusters appeared to be linked to common viral pathogens.

The source of this sequence is a woman aged 55-75 years in good health and CMV-seropositive. Sequencing was performed on PBMCs. The chain is built from TRBV30 and TRBJ2-2; no clear D gene. The CDR3 sequence is CACASRFNTGELFF. For the CDR3, the DNA is TGTGCCTGTGCGTCGAGATTTAACACCGGGGAGCTGTTTTTT.